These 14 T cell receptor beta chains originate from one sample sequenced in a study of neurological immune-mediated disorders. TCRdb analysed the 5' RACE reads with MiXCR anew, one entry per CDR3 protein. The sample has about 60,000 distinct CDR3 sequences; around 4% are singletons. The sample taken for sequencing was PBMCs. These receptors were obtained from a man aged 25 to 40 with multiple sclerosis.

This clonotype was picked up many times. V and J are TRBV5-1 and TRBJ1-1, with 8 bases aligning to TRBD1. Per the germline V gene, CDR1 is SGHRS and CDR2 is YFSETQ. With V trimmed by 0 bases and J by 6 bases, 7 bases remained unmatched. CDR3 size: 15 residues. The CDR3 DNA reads TGCGCCAGCAGCTTGGTTCGGCAGGGGGCGGCTGAAGCTTTCTTT. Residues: CASSLVRQGAAEAFF.

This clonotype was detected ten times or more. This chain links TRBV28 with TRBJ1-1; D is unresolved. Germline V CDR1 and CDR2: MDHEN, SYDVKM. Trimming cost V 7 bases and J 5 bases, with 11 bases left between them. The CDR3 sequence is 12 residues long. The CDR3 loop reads CASKEGGTEAFF. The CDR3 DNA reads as TGTGCCAGCAAGGAGGGAGGTACTGAAGCTTTCTTT.

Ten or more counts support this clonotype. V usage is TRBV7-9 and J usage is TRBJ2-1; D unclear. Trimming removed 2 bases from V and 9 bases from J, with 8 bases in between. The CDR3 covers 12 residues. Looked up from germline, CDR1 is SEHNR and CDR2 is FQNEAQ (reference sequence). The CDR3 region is CASSLRYAEQFF. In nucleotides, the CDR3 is TGTGCCAGCAGCTTAAGGTATGCTGAGCAGTTCTTC. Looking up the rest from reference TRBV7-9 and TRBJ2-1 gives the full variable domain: DTGVSQNPRHKITKRGQNVTFRCDPISEHNRLYWYRQTLGQGPEFLTYFQNEAQLEKSRLLSDRFSAERPKGSFSTLEIQRTEQGDSAMYLCASSLRYAEQFFGPGTRLTVL.

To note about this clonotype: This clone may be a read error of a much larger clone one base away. CDR3 protein: CTSSLEGSPYEQYF. CDR3 sequence (DNA): TGCACCAGCAGCTTGGAGGGGTCTCCCTACGAGCAGTACTTC. The V gene is TRBV5-1, the J gene TRBJ2-7, with D possibly TRBD2 on 6 matching bases. CDR1 and CDR2 (germline): SGHRS, YFSETQ. CDR3 length: 14 residues.

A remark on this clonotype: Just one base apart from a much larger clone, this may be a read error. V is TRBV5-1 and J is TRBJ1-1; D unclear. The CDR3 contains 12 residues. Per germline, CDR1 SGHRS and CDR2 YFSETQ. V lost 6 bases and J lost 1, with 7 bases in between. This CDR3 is CASIGQNTEAFF. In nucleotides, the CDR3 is TGCGCCAGCATAGGGCAGAACACTGAAGCTTTCTTT.

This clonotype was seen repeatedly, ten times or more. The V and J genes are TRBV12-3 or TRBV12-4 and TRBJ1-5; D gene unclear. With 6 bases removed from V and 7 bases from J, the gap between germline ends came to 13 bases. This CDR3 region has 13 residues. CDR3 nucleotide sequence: TGTGCCAGCAGGACGACCCCTTGGCAGCCCCAGCATTTT. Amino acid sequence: CASRTTPWQPQHF.

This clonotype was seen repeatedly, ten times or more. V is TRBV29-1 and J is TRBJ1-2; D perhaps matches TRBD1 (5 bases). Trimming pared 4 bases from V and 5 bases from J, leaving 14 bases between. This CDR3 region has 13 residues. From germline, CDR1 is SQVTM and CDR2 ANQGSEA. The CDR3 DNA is TGCAGCGTTGTCTCGGGGCCCGGGTATGGCTACACCTTC. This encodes CSVVSGPGYGYTF.

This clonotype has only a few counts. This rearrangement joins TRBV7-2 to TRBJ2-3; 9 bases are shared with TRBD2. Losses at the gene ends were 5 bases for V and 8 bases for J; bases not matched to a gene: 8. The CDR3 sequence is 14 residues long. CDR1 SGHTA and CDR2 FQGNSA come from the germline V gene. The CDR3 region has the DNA TGTGCCAGCAGCCCGGGACTAGCAGGCGGTACGCAGTATTTT. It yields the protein CASSPGLAGGTQYF.

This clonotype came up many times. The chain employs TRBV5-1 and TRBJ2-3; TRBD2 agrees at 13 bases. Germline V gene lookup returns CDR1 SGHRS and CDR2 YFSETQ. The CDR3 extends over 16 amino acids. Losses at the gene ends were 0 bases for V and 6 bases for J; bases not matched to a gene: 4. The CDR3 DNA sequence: TGCGCCAGCAGCTTGGGGACTAGCGGGGGATGGGATACGCAGTATTTT. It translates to CASSLGTSGGWDTQYF.

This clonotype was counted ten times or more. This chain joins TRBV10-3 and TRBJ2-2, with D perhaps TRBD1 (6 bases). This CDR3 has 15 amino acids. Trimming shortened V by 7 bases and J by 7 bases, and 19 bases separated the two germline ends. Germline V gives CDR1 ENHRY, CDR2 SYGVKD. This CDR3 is CAINPQGPVSGELFF. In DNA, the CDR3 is TGTGCCATCAATCCACAGGGACCTGTAAGCGGGGAGCTGTTTTTT.

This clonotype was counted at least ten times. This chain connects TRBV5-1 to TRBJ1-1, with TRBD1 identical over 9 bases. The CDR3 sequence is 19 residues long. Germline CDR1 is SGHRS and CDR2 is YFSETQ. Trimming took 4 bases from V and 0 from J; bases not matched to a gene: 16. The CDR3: CASSLVGPAGTGMNTEAFF. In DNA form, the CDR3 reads TGCGCCAGCAGCCTCGTTGGCCCCGCCGGGACAGGGATGAACACTGAAGCTTTCTTT.

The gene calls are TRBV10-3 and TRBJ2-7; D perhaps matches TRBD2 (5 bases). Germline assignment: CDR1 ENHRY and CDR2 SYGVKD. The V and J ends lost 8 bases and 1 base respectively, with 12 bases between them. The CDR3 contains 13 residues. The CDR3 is CAIRAGESYEQYF. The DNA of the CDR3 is TGTGCCATCCGGGCCGGGGAATCCTACGAGCAGTACTTC.

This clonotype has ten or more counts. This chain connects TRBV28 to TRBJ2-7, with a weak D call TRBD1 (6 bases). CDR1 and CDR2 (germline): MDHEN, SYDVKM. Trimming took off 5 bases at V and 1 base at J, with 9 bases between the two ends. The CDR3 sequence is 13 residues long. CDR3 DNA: TGTGCCAGCAGTCCTACAGGGTCCTACGAGCAGTACTTC. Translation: CASSPTGSYEQYF.

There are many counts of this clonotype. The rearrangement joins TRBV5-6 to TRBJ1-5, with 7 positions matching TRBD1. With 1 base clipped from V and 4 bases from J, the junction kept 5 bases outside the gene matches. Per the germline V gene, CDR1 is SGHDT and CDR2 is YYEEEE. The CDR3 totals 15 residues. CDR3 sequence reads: CASSLFGTANQPQHF. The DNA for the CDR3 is TGTGCCAGCAGCTTGTTTGGGACAGCAAATCAGCCCCAGCATTTT.